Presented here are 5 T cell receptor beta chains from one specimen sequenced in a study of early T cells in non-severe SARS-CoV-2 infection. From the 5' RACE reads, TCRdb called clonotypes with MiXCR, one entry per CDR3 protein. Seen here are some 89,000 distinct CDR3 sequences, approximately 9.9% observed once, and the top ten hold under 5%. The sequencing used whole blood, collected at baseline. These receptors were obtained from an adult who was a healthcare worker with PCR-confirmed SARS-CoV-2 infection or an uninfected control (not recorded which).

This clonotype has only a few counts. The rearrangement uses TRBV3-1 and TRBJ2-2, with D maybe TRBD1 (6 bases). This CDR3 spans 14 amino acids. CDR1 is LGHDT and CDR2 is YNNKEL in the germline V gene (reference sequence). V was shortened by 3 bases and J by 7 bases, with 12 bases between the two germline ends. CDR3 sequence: CASSQRTADGELFF. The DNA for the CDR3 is TGTGCCAGCAGCCAGCGGACAGCCGACGGGGAGCTGTTTTTT.

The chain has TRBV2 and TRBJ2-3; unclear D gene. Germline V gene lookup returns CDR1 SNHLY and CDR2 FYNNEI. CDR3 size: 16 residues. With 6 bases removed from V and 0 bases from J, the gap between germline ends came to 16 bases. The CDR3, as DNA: TGTGCCAGCAGAGGCGACATGGCAGCGAGCACAGATACGCAGTATTTT. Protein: CASRGDMAASTDTQYF.

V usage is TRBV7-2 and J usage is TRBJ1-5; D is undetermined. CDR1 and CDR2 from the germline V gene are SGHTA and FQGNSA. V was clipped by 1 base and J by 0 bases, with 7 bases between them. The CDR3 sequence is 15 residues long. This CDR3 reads CASSLDGDSNQPQHF. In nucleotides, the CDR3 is TGTGCCAGCAGCTTAGATGGGGATAGCAATCAGCCCCAGCATTTT.

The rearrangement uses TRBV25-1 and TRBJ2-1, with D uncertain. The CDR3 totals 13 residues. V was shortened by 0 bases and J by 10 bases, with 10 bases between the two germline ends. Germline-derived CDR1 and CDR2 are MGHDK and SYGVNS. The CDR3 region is CASSEYAVREQFF. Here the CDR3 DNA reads TGTGCCAGCAGTGAATATGCCGTCAGGGAGCAGTTCTTC.

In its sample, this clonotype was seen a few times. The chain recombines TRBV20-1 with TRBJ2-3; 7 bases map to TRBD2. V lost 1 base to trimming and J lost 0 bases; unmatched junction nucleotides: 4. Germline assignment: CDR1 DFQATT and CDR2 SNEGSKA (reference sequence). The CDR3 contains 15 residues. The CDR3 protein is CSARGVAGSTDTQYF. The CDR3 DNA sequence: TGCAGTGCTAGAGGGGTAGCGGGTAGCACAGATACGCAGTATTTT.